Each of the 24 T cell receptor beta chains below was sequenced from the same sample in a study of cytomegalovirus exposure and HLA in healthy donors. The study ran its PCR with 60 Vbeta and 13 Jbeta primers. The data were produced by immunoSEQ multiplex PCR, yet TCRdb's version contains in-frame clones alone and is incomplete. The sample consists of about 180,000 clones, over 70% of them appearing once. The source material was PBMCs. The source of these receptors is a woman between 45 and 60 years old in good health and CMV-seropositive.

There are a few counts of this clone. This chain links TRBV11-2 with TRBJ1-1; D ambiguous. V lost 5 bases to trimming and J lost 0 bases, with 10 bases between them. The CDR3 is 14 residues long. Germline assignment: CDR1 SGHAT and CDR2 FQNNGV. DNA of the CDR3: TGTGCCAGCAGCCCCCGGGATATGAACACTGAAGCTTTCTTT. This sequence encodes CASSPRDMNTEAFF.

This clone showed up just a few times. The chain couples TRBV4-1 to TRBJ1-5; no clear D gene. V shed 2 bases and J shed 0 bases, with 8 bases lying between them. This CDR3 contains 15 residues. Germline V CDR1 and CDR2: MGHRA, YSYEKL. The CDR3 DNA is TGCGCCAGCAGCCAAAGAACCGGTAGCAATCAGCCCCAGCATTTT. Its translation: CASSQRTGSNQPQHF.

This clone came up a few times. The gene calls are TRBV12-5 and TRBJ1-1, with 7 nucleotides matching TRBD1. Germline CDR1 LGHNT, CDR2 FRNRAP. The CDR3 covers 12 residues. Losses at the gene ends were 5 bases for V and 12 bases for J; bases not matched to a gene: 9. CDR3 in amino acids: CASGDPDRETFF. The CDR3 nucleotides read TGTGCTAGTGGTGACCCCGACAGGGAGACTTTCTTT.

As for this clone: This sample includes further DNA sequences coding for the same CDR3. V is TRBV29-1 and J is TRBJ1-2; 11 positions agree with TRBD1. This CDR3 has 14 amino acids. Germline CDR1 and CDR2: SQVTM and ANQGSEA. The ends lost 6 bases at V and 3 bases at J; junction bases unmatched: 6. DNA of the CDR3: TGCAGCGTGGAAAGGACAGGGGGCTACTATGGCTACACCTTC. Its translation is CSVERTGGYYGYTF.

A few counts support this clone. The chain joins TRBV10-3 to TRBJ1-2; D unresolved. There are 15 residues in the CDR3. The germline V gene has CDR1 ENHRY and CDR2 SYGVKD. V was cut by 0 bases and J by 5 bases, with 13 bases left in between. The CDR3 loop reads CAISESPGREYGYTF. The CDR3 DNA is TGTGCCATCAGTGAGTCCCCAGGAAGGGAGTATGGCTACACCTTC.

The chain recombines TRBV6-5 with TRBJ2-5; TRBD2 agrees at 7 bases. CDR3 length equals 14 residues. Losses at the gene ends were 6 bases for V and 5 bases for J; bases not matched to a gene: 9. The germline V gene has CDR1 MNHEY and CDR2 SVGAGI. Here the CDR3 reads CASSATTSWETQYF. CDR3 bases: TGTGCCAGCAGCGCAACGACTAGCTGGGAGACCCAGTACTTC.

The chain combines TRBV7-8 with TRBJ2-7; 7 bases are a match to TRBD2. Losses at the gene ends were 0 bases for V and 4 bases for J; bases not matched to a gene: 0. This CDR3 has 13 amino acids. Germline values: CDR1 SGHVS, CDR2 FQNEAQ. The CDR3 region has the DNA TGTGCCAGCAGCTTAGCGGGGGGGTACGAGCAGTACTTC. Translating it yields CASSLAGGYEQYF.

Details on this clone: It is unclear where the CDR3 begins or ends on the DNA, so no DNA is shown, and the CDR3 is as TCRdb lists it. The V call is TRBV7-2, the J call TRBJ2-2; the table names TRBD2, a call not compared with the DNA. The V gene's germline CDR1 is SGHTA and CDR2 FQGNSA. The CDR3 is 18 residues long, counting both termini. The CDR3 protein is CASSLTSGRAFGAGELFF.

The rearrangement links TRBV19 to TRBJ2-5; D call uncertain. This CDR3 contains 15 residues. Trimming cost V 6 bases and J 1 base, with 15 bases left between them. Germline CDR1 LNHDA, CDR2 SQIVND (reference sequence). Here the CDR3 reads CASSPGFGTQETQYF. DNA of the CDR3: TGTGCCAGTAGCCCCGGGTTCGGTACCCAAGAGACCCAGTACTTC.

This clone came up once. The chain links TRBV19 to TRBJ2-3; 8 bases are shared with TRBD2. CDR1 LNHDA and CDR2 SQIVND come from the germline V gene (reference sequence). CDR3 size: 14 residues. J lost 2 bases, V lost 7 bases, and 5 bases had no gene match. This CDR3 is CASKAGLVTDTQYF. CDR3 nucleotides: TGTGCCAGTAAGGCGGGACTAGTCACAGATACGCAGTATTTT.

The chain's CDR3 is CASSPPSTGPQYF. Here the CDR3 DNA reads TGTGCCAGCTCACCGCCGTCAACAGGGCCCCAGTACTTC. This sequence joins TRBV18 and TRBJ2-5; TRBD1 might be the D (6 bases). In germline, CDR1 is KGHSH, CDR2 LQKENI. Trimming removed 3 bases at V and 9 bases at J, with 14 bases between. CDR3 length equals 13 residues.

The V and J genes are TRBV5-8 and TRBJ1-2; tentative D call: TRBD1 (5 bases). Germline assignment: CDR1 SGHTS and CDR2 YDEGEE. V lost 4 bases and J 4 bases, leaving 20 bases between the germline ends. This CDR3 is 16 amino acids long. The CDR3 nucleotides read TGTGCCAGCAGCGGGAGGGACTCATCTAGGAGCTATGGCTACACCTTC. Its protein is CASSGRDSSRSYGYTF.

This chain uses TRBV19 with TRBJ2-2, with unresolved D. Germline V gene lookup returns CDR1 LNHDA and CDR2 SQIVND (reference sequence). V was pared by 1 base and J by 4 bases, with 10 bases between. This CDR3 has 15 amino acids. The CDR3 is CASSIGSTGTGELFF. The CDR3 DNA reads TGTGCCAGTAGTATAGGGTCGACGGGCACCGGGGAGCTGTTTTTT.

This clone was picked up a small number of times. The CDR3 here is CASSPGLAGEAFYEQYF. The CDR3, as DNA: TGTGCCAGCTCACCCGGACTAGCGGGAGAAGCGTTCTACGAGCAGTACTTC. The chain has TRBV18 and TRBJ2-7, with 13 bases that match TRBD2. The V and J ends lost 3 bases and 3 bases, in that order; junction bases with no gene match: 8. In germline, CDR1 is KGHSH, CDR2 LQKENI. This CDR3 is 17 amino acids long.

The table lists this clone with a few counts. The J gene is TRBJ1-2, the V gene TRBV19; D perhaps matches TRBD1 (5 bases). Germline CDR1 is LNHDA and CDR2 is SQIVND (reference sequence). The CDR3 covers 18 residues. V was cut by 6 bases and J by 1 base, with 24 bases left in between. The CDR3 nucleotides are TGTGCCAGTAGCACCCCAAGGTTGGGGGGACGCCTTAACTATGGCTACACCTTC. It specifies CASSTPRLGGRLNYGYTF. Together with reference TRBV19 and TRBJ1-2, the CDR3 gives the full variable domain: DGGITQSPKYLFRKEGQNVTLSCEQNLNHDAMYWYRQDPGQGLRLIYYSQIVNDFQKGDIAEGYSVSREKKESFPLTVTSAQKNPTAFYLCASSTPRLGGRLNYGYTFGSGTRLTVV.

J is TRBJ2-1 and V is TRBV4-3, with TRBD2 identical over 7 bases. There are 17 residues in the CDR3. From germline, CDR1 is LGHNA and CDR2 YSLEER. The J segment lost 4 bases and the V segment lost 0 bases, leaving 9 bases of the junction unmatched. CDR3: CASSQDELAASYNEQFF. CDR3 DNA: TGCGCCAGCAGCCAAGATGAGCTAGCGGCGAGTTACAATGAGCAGTTCTTC.

This clone was seen once. This chain joins TRBV7-2 and TRBJ2-2, with 8 positions matching TRBD1. The CDR3 consists of 14 residues. Germline V lookup: CDR1 SGHTA, CDR2 FQGNSA. V shed 5 bases, J shed 7 bases, and the junction held 6 bases outside the gene matches. CDR3 nucleotide sequence: TGTGCCAGCAGCCCCATTGGACAGGGCGGGGAGCTGTTTTTT. Translating it yields CASSPIGQGGELFF.

The chain's CDR3 is CASGLVSWGESYEQYF. DNA of the CDR3: TGTGCTAGTGGTTTGGTTTCCTGGGGGGAATCCTACGAGCAGTACTTC. The rearrangement uses TRBV12-5 and TRBJ2-7, with D possibly TRBD2 on 6 matching bases. Trimming removed 0 bases at V and 1 base at J, with 13 bases between. The CDR3 covers 16 residues. In germline, CDR1 is LGHNT, CDR2 FRNRAP.

This clone occurred once. V gene TRBV5-6 combines with J gene TRBJ1-2, with TRBD1 identical over 8 bases. The CDR3 length is 14 residues. V shed 4 bases, J shed 4 bases, and the junction held 6 bases outside the gene matches. Germline CDR1 and CDR2: SGHDT and YYEEEE. CDR3: CASSVSQGAYGYTF. The DNA for the CDR3 is TGTGCCAGCAGCGTATCGCAGGGGGCCTATGGCTACACCTTC.

This clone occurred once. The chain couples TRBV10-3 to TRBJ2-1; the D gene is possibly TRBD2 (7 bases). With 0 bases removed from V and 9 bases from J, the gap between germline ends came to 12 bases. Germline assignment: CDR1 ENHRY and CDR2 SYGVKD. The CDR3 has 14 residues. CDR3 nucleotide sequence: TGTGCCATCAGTGAGTCGGCGGGGGCGGGTGAGCAGTTCTTC. Encoded protein: CAISESAGAGEQFF.

This clone was seen once. CDR3 DNA sequence: TGCAGCTCACGAGGGGGACGAGAGAGCTCCTACAATGAGCAGTTCTTC. Translated, it gives CSSRGGRESSYNEQFF. The chain is built from TRBV29-1 and TRBJ2-1, with D perhaps TRBD1 (6 bases). V lost 8 bases, J lost 0 bases, and 20 bases lay in between. Germline lookup yields CDR1 SQVTM and CDR2 ANQGSEA. The CDR3 length is 16 residues.

As concerns this clone: One junction end does not reproduce the germline sequence, and a read error may be involved. V is TRBV12-5 and J is TRBJ2-6, with TRBD1 as a possible D gene (5 bases). Germline assignment: CDR1 LGHNT and CDR2 FRNRAP. This CDR3 spans 15 amino acids. CDR3 sequence reads: CASGPLSSGANGLTF. In DNA, the CDR3 is TGTGCTAGTGGTCCTCTGAGCTCTGGGGCCAACGGCCTGACTTTC.

This clone was counted between two and nine times. The chain uses TRBV7-8 and TRBJ1-1, with 10 bases fitting TRBD1. CDR3 length: 12 amino acids. With 5 bases clipped from V and 10 bases from J, the junction kept 4 bases outside the gene matches. Germline V gives CDR1 SGHVS, CDR2 FQNEAQ. Here the CDR3 DNA reads TGTGCCAGCAGCCAAGACAGGGGGCCAGCTTTCTTT. Its protein product is CASSQDRGPAFF.

This chain links TRBV11-3 with TRBJ1-2, with 9 bases matching TRBD1. The V segment lost 4 bases and the J segment 4 bases; nucleotides outside the gene matches: 7. Germline lookup yields CDR1 SGHNT and CDR2 YENEEA. The CDR3 has 15 residues. The CDR3 DNA sequence: TGTGCCAGCAGCTCAACAGGGGGCGCGAGCTATGGCTACACCTTC. Translating gives CASSSTGGASYGYTF. Drawing the rest from reference TRBV11-3 and TRBJ1-2, the complete variable domain is EAGVVQSPRYKIIEKKQPVAFWCNPISGHNTLYWYLQNLGQGPELLIRYENEEAVDDSQLPKDRFSAERLKGVDSTLKIQPAELGDSAVYLCASSSTGGASYGYTFGSGTRLTVV.